The 5 T cell receptor beta chains below were found in one sample sequenced in a study of OX40 agonist ivuxolimab in advanced cancers. The assay was immunoSEQ multiplex PCR, and TCRdb's table has in-frame clones only and misses some. The data contain 50,000 to 70,000 clones, around 80% of them seen just once; the ten biggest clones take up 2% to 2.5%. The sequencing used CD4+ or CD8+ T cells sorted from blood, collected in a trial of the OX40 agonist ivuxolimab. The receptor source for this set is an adult with an advanced solid tumor such as melanoma, head and neck, liver or kidney cancer.

The V and J genes are TRBV10-2 and TRBJ2-1, with 13 bases lining up with TRBD2. The length of the CDR3 is 14 residues. From germline, CDR1 is WSHSY and CDR2 SAAADI. Losses at the gene ends were 8 bases for V and 10 bases for J; bases not matched to a gene: 8. CDR3 in amino acids: CASSRLGLAGEQFF. CDR3 in DNA: TGCGCCAGCTCCCGGTTGGGACTAGCGGGGGAGCAGTTCTTC.

The genes are TRBV2 and TRBJ2-5; 11 positions match TRBD2. CDR3 length equals 16 residues. Germline values: CDR1 SNHLY, CDR2 FYNNEI. After removal of 4 bases from V and 5 bases from J, the junction contained 9 bases not matched to a gene. DNA of the CDR3: TGTGCCAGCAGTGGCAGACTAGCGGGGAGGAAGGAGACCCAGTACTTC. Translation: CASSGRLAGRKETQYF. Complete variable domain (other parts from reference TRBV2 and TRBJ2-5): EPEVTQTPSHQVTQMGQEVILRCVPISNHLYFYWYRQILGQKVEFLVSFYNNEISEKSEIFDDQFSVERPDGSNFTLKIRSTKLEDSAMYFCASSGRLAGRKETQYFGPGTRLLVL.

CDR3 coding DNA: TGTGCCAGCAGCTTGGGGGTGACTAGCGGGAACGCAGATACGCAGTATTTT. This gives the protein CASSLGVTSGNADTQYF. This rearrangement joins TRBV5-4 to TRBJ2-3, with TRBD2 identical over 11 bases. The CDR3 spans 17 residues. The V and J ends lost 0 bases and 4 bases, in that order; junction bases with no gene match: 7. The germline V gene encodes CDR1 SGHNT and CDR2 YYREEE (reference sequence).

This chain connects TRBV14 to TRBJ1-1, with D perhaps matching TRBD1 (5 bases). The length of the CDR3 is 14 residues. V was pared by 1 base and J by 4 bases, with 10 bases between. Germline V CDR1 and CDR2: SGHDN, FVKESK. CDR3 sequence (DNA): TGTGCCAGCAGCCAAGCCAGGGAGAGCACTGAAGCTTTCTTT. This codes for CASSQARESTEAFF.

J is TRBJ2-3 and V is TRBV6-4, with 11 nucleotides matching TRBD1. In germline, CDR1 is MRHNA, CDR2 SNTAGT. There are 16 residues in the CDR3. V trimming: 2 bases; J trimming: 3 bases; junction bases outside the gene matches: 4. The CDR3 loop is CASSDRTGGGTDTQYF. DNA for the CDR3: TGTGCCAGCAGTGACCGGACAGGGGGCGGGACAGATACGCAGTATTTT.